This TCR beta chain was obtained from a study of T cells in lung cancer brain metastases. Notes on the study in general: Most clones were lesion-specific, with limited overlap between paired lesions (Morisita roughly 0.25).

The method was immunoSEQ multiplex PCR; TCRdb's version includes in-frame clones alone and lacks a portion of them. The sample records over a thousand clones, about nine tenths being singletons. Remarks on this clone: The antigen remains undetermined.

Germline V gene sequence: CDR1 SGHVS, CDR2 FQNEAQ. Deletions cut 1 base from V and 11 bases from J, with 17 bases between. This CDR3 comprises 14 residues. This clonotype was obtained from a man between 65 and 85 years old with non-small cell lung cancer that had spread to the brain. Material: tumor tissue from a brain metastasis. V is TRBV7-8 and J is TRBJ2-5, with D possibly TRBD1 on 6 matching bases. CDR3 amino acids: CASSLVTGMEEQYF. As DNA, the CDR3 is TGTGCCAGCAGCTTAGTGACAGGTATGGAAGAGCAGTACTTC.